The 2 T cell receptor beta chains below come from one sample, sequenced in a study of blood T cell repertoires in COVID-19. The method was immunoSEQ multiplex PCR; TCRdb's version includes in-frame clones alone and lacks a portion of them. Of 210,000 or so clones listed, 85% to 90% are singletons. The specimen was peripheral blood. The receptors derive from a young man with active or convalescent COVID-19.

The chain joins TRBV11-1 to TRBJ2-7; 10 bases are shared with TRBD2. The CDR3 covers 15 residues. V lost 2 bases to trimming and J lost 1 base; unmatched junction nucleotides: 2. Per the germline V gene, CDR1 is SGHAT and CDR2 is FQDESV (reference sequence). The CDR3 DNA is TGTGCCAGCAGCTTATGGACTAGCGGTTCCTACGAGCAGTACTTC. Translating gives CASSLWTSGSYEQYF.

The CDR3: CAWGRQGSQPQHF. For the CDR3, the DNA is TGTGCCTGGGGGCGACAGGGGAGTCAGCCCCAGCATTTT. The chain couples TRBV30 to TRBJ1-5, with 8 bases matching TRBD1. CDR1 and CDR2 from the germline V gene are GTSNPN and SVGIG (reference sequence). The CDR3 extends over 13 amino acids. With 5 bases clipped from V and 6 bases from J, the junction kept 6 bases outside the gene matches.